This note documents a single TCR beta chain sequence. This record belongs to a study of T cell changes during pregnancy in multiple sclerosis. Libraries were prepared by immunoSEQ multiplex PCR; TCRdb keeps only in-frame clonotypes and omits some of them. This table has tens of thousands of clones, approximately 94% appearing once. V was pared by 6 bases and J by 7 bases, with 13 bases between. The germline V gene encodes CDR1 WSHSY and CDR2 SAAADI. The CDR3 extends over 13 amino acids. The receptor comes from a female donor with multiple sclerosis, enrolled in a pregnancy study. The chain couples TRBV10-2 to TRBJ2-1, with no clear D. The sample here was CD8+ T cells from peripheral blood mononuclear cells, taken before pregnancy. The CDR3 bases are TGCGCCAGCAGCAACTCCCCTCGAAATGAGCAGTTCTTC. This sequence encodes CASSNSPRNEQFF.